A selection of T cell receptor beta chains follows, all from one sample in a study of blood T cell repertoires in COVID-19. Data came from immunoSEQ multiplex PCR; TCRdb stores just in-frame clones and leaves some out. The repertoire includes around 50,000 clones, about 79% of them detected once, and 6% to 9% sits in the top ten. The sample was peripheral blood. The source of these receptors is a human donor in a cohort sampled during active COVID-19. The CDR3 runs from the conserved cysteine through the conserved F or W. Each record gives: V gene, D gene, clone size, J gene, CDR3 DNA, CDR3 protein. D genes are given only for firm matches. Clone size is stated in some rows and not others, as once, few, many or a class when expanded.

TRBV18	TRBD1	.	TRBJ1-2	TGTGCCAGCTCACAACTTTCAACAGGGGACTATGGCTACACCTTC	CASSQLSTGDYGYTF
TRBV29-1	TRBD1	.	TRBJ1-2	TGCAGCGTTGGGAGGGACAGGGGATATGGCTACACCTTC	CSVGRDRGYGYTF
TRBV28	.	.	TRBJ1-1	TGTGCCAGCAGTTCAACAGGGCTGGGGACTGAAGCTTTCTTT	CASSSTGLGTEAFF
TRBV7-2	TRBD1	.	TRBJ1-1	TGTGCCAGCAGCTTAGAGGACAGGGTTGCTTTCTTT	CASSLEDRVAFF
TRBV5-8	.	.	TRBJ1-5	TGTGCCAGCAGCTTGGGAGGAGAGAGGAGCAATCAGCCCCAGCATTTT	CASSLGGERSNQPQHF
TRBV7-2	TRBD2	.	TRBJ2-5	TGTGCCAGCAGCTTCATAGCGGGAGGAAGGGAGACCCAGTACTTC	CASSFIAGGRETQYF
TRBV29-1	.	few	TRBJ2-3	TGCAGCGTGGAATCCTCCCGAGATACGCAGTATTTT	CSVESSRDTQYF
TRBV2	TRBD2	.	TRBJ2-7	TGTGCCAGCAGTGTCCAAGCGGGGGATTACGAGCAGTACTTC	CASSVQAGDYEQYF
TRBV3-1/TRBV3-2	TRBD2	.	TRBJ2-3	TGTGCCAGCAGCTTTGGGACTAGCGGGGCGGCAGATACGCAGTATTTT	CASSFGTSGAADTQYF
TRBV4-3	.	.	TRBJ2-2	TGCGCCAGCAGCCAAGATCGGGGAACGAACACCGGGGAGCTGTTTTTT	CASSQDRGTNTGELFF
TRBV14	.	.	TRBJ1-3	TGTGCCAGCAGCCATACCCAGGACACGATCTCTGGAAACACCATATATTTT	CASSHTQDTISGNTIYF
TRBV29-1	.	.	TRBJ2-2	TGCAGCGTTGGACAGGAAAAGAACACCGGGGAGCTGTTTTTT	CSVGQEKNTGELFF
TRBV5-1	.	few	TRBJ1-1	TGCGCCAGCAGTCTCGAGGCAGGTAGGGGAAAAGCTTTCTTT	CASSLEAGRGKAFF
TRBV19	TRBD1	.	TRBJ1-5	TGTGCCAGTACCCCGGGACAGACAAATCAGCCCCAGCATTTT	CASTPGQTNQPQHF
TRBV2	.	.	TRBJ1-1	TGTGCCAGCAGACAGTACACGAACACTGAAGCTTTCTTT	CASRQYTNTEAFF
TRBV7-2	TRBD2	.	TRBJ2-1	TGTGCCAGCAGCTTAGGAGGCGGGAGTAAGAATGAGCAGTTCTTC	CASSLGGGSKNEQFF
TRBV5-8	.	.	TRBJ2-5	TGTGCCAGCAGCTTGTATAGGGGGAGCGAAGAGACCCAGTACTTC	CASSLYRGSEETQYF
TRBV7-8	.	.	TRBJ2-7	TGTGCCAGCAGCTTATCGGGGTGGGAGCAGTACTTC	CASSLSGWEQYF
TRBV24-1	.	.	TRBJ1-1	TGTGCCACCAGTGACCCAGACACGGAAGCTTTCTTT	CATSDPDTEAFF
TRBV4-3	TRBD1	few	TRBJ2-5	TGCGCCAGCAGCTATGGACAGGGGCAAGAGACCCAGTACTTC	CASSYGQGQETQYF
TRBV27	.	few	TRBJ1-6	TGTGCCAGCAGTGGGCAAAGGGGTTCACCCCTCCACTTT	CASSGQRGSPLHF
TRBV14	.	.	TRBJ1-2	TGTGCCAGCAGCCCTGGACAGTTCGTCTATGGCTACACCTTC	CASSPGQFVYGYTF
TRBV12-3/TRBV12-4	.	.	TRBJ1-2	TGTGCCAGCAGTTTACAGGGCGGATACGGCTACACCTTC	CASSLQGGYGYTF
TRBV29-1	TRBD1	.	TRBJ2-7	TGCAGCGTTGGACAGGGTGGCACTTATAACGAGCAGTACTTC	CSVGQGGTYNEQYF
TRBV28	.	.	TRBJ2-2	TGTGCCAGCAGTCCCCCCAGGCAGGGCATAACGAACACCGGGGAGCTGTTTTTT	CASSPPRQGITNTGELFF
TRBV6-5	.	.	TRBJ1-2	TGTGCCAGCTTTTGGGCAGCCACTAACTATGGCTACACCTTC	CASFWAATNYGYTF
TRBV3-1/TRBV3-2	.	.	TRBJ1-2	TGTGCCAGCAGCCGACAGACAGATAACTATGGCTACACCTTC	CASSRQTDNYGYTF
TRBV6-1	.	few	TRBJ2-7	TGTGCCAGCAGTGAGGCAGCCTACGAGCAGTACTTC	CASSEAAYEQYF
TRBV10-3	TRBD1	.	TRBJ2-7	TGTGCCATCAGTGTGTTTCGGGACAGCTCCTACGAGCAGTACTTC	CAISVFRDSSYEQYF
TRBV5-1	.	.	TRBJ2-2	TGCGCCAGCAGCTTGGATCCGGGAGTGAACACCGGGGAGCTGTTTTTT	CASSLDPGVNTGELFF
TRBV6-1	.	few	TRBJ1-2	TGTGCCAGCAGTGAATATGGGCAGGGCTATGGCTACACCTTC	CASSEYGQGYGYTF
TRBV27	TRBD1	.	TRBJ2-5	TGTGCCAGCAGTTTGCCACAGGGGGACCAGTACTTC	CASSLPQGDQYF
TRBV24-1	.	.	TRBJ2-1	TGTGCCACCAGTGATTTTAGCGTCTCCTACAATGAGCAGTTCTTC	CATSDFSVSYNEQFF
TRBV9	.	.	TRBJ2-7	TGTGCCAGCAGCGTAGGACAGGGACTCTCCTACGAGCAGTACTTC	CASSVGQGLSYEQYF
TRBV28	.	.	TRBJ2-1	TGTGCCAGCAGTTTAGTACTTAGCTCCTACAATGAGCAGTTCTTC	CASSLVLSSYNEQFF
TRBV6-5	.	.	TRBJ1-3	TGTGCCAGCAGTCTCGACAGCTCTGGAAACACCATATATTTT	CASSLDSSGNTIYF
TRBV19	.	.	TRBJ2-6	TGTGCCAGTAGTGCCCAGGACAACTCTGGGGCCAACGTCCTGACTTTC	CASSAQDNSGANVLTF
TRBV5-1	.	.	TRBJ2-2	TGCGCCAGCAGCTTGGCAGCGACAGCGAACACCGGGGAGCTGTTTTTT	CASSLAATANTGELFF
TRBV29-1	.	.	TRBJ2-7	TGCAGCGTTGGACTGAACTACGAGCAGTACTTC	CSVGLNYEQYF
TRBV27	.	.	TRBJ2-2	TGTGCCAGCAGTTACGGGGGTGCCGGGGAGCTGTTTTTT	CASSYGGAGELFF
TRBV7-2	.	few	TRBJ2-3	TGTGCCAGCAGTACGCCGGGAACGACCCCAGATACGCAGTATTTT	CASSTPGTTPDTQYF
TRBV11-3	TRBD1	.	TRBJ2-3	TGTGCCAGCAGCTTACGGGGGACAGGGACCAACACAGATACGCAGTATTTT	CASSLRGTGTNTDTQYF
TRBV5-1	TRBD2	.	TRBJ2-3	TGCGCCAGCAGCTTTTCGACTAGCGGGAAGAGCACAGATACGCAGTATTTT	CASSFSTSGKSTDTQYF
TRBV6-1	.	.	TRBJ2-7	TGTGCCAGCAGTGAGCAGGGCGAGCAGTACTTC	CASSEQGEQYF
TRBV30	.	.	TRBJ1-1	TGTGCCTGGAGTGTAAGGAAGGCGGGGGGAGCTGAAGCTTTCTTT	CAWSVRKAGGAEAFF
TRBV5-1	TRBD1	.	TRBJ2-1	TGCGCCAGCAGCTTGGGTGGGACAGGGGACTACAATGAGCAGTTCTTC	CASSLGGTGDYNEQFF
TRBV5-1	.	.	TRBJ1-4	TGCGCCAGCAGTGACACCCTTGCAACTAATGAAAAACTGTTTTTT	CASSDTLATNEKLFF
TRBV29-1	.	.	TRBJ1-6	TGCAGCGTTGCCCAGGGCCTGGGGTCACCCCTCCACTTT	CSVAQGLGSPLHF
TRBV20-1	TRBD1	.	TRBJ2-7	TGCAGTGCGGGACAGGGGTATCAGTACTTC	CSAGQGYQYF